The 14 T cell receptor beta chains presented below share a single source sample, sequenced in a study of CD8 T cells in cerebrospinal fluid in Alzheimer's disease. TCRdb reanalyzed the 10x single-cell sequencing reads, giving one entry per CDR3 protein sequence and no DNA. This table holds approximately 1,100 distinct CDR3 sequences. Sequencing was carried out using cerebrospinal fluid. The receptors originated from a human donor in good health.

Considering frequency, this clonotype is medium-sized. The gene calls are TRBV27 and TRBJ2-1; TCRdb names TRBD1, which stays unverified in the absence of DNA. The germline V gene has CDR1 MNHEY and CDR2 SMNVEV (reference sequence). The CDR3 extends over 13 amino acids. CDR3 loop: CASGGQGWNEQFF.

This clonotype ranks as medium-sized in terms of frequency. The CDR3: CASSSGHTGSYEQYF. The chain combines TRBV5-1 with TRBJ2-7. Per germline, CDR1 SGHRS and CDR2 YFSETQ. The CDR3 spans 15 residues.

Considering frequency, this clonotype is medium-sized. The chain combines TRBV11-2 with TRBJ2-3; the TCRdb D gene call, TRBD1, has no DNA to confirm it. The CDR3 has 15 residues. Germline V gives CDR1 SGHAT, CDR2 FQNNGV. CDR3 protein: CASSTYRGKADTQYF.

This clonotype is large by frequency. This chain connects TRBV10-3 to TRBJ1-1; with no DNA, the TCRdb D assignment of TRBD1 cannot be verified. Germline values: CDR1 ENHRY, CDR2 SYGVKD. The CDR3 is 13 amino acids. CDR3 sequence: CAISFDSNTEAFF.

In terms of frequency, this clonotype is large. This sequence joins TRBV12-3 or TRBV12-4 and TRBJ1-1; TCRdb's D call, TRBD1, is unchecked because there is no DNA. This CDR3 contains 11 residues. CDR3 loop: CASSNTGGAFF.

This clonotype is identified as medium-sized from frequency. This rearrangement joins TRBV6-1 to TRBJ1-2. The germline CDR1 and CDR2 sequences are MNHNS and SASEGT. The CDR3 is 13 amino acids. CDR3 sequence reads: CASSEGRYYGYTF.

The CDR3 spells CASSLSGSYNSPLHF. The chain employs TRBV5-6 and TRBJ1-6. This CDR3 is built from 15 residues. Germline assignment: CDR1 SGHDT and CDR2 YYEEEE.

The V gene is TRBV5-5, the J gene TRBJ1-4; absent DNA, TCRdb's TRBD1 call cannot be checked. The length of the CDR3 is 15 residues. Per germline, CDR1 SGHKS and CDR2 YYEKEE (reference sequence). Here the CDR3 reads CASSQWGTGGEKLFF.

This clonotype counts as medium-sized by frequency. J is TRBJ2-3 and V is TRBV11-2; TCRdb names TRBD2, which stays unverified in the absence of DNA. This CDR3 spans 15 amino acids. CDR1 is SGHAT, CDR2 FQNNGV, per germline. CDR3 residues: CASSLLAGGTDTQYF.

Frequency places this clonotype as medium-sized. The chain combines TRBV9 with TRBJ2-1; with no DNA, the TCRdb D assignment of TRBD2 cannot be verified. Germline CDR1 reads SGDLS; CDR2 reads YYNGEE. The CDR3 consists of 16 residues. This CDR3 is CASSVGAGGLVNEQFF.

This clonotype ranks as medium-sized in terms of frequency. This chain joins TRBV9 and TRBJ2-1; TCRdb reports TRBD2, a call that lacks DNA to check it against. CDR1 is SGDLS, CDR2 YYNGEE, per germline. There are 19 residues in the CDR3. CDR3 region: CASSEPLTTSGGAWDEQFF.

By frequency, this clonotype is medium-sized. The chain carries TRBV19 and TRBJ2-1; TCRdb designates TRBD1, a call that cannot be tested without DNA. The CDR3 consists of 15 residues. CDR1 LNHDA and CDR2 SQIVND come from the germline V gene (reference sequence). The CDR3 is CASSITGGRYNEQFF.

V is TRBV7-2 and J is TRBJ2-6; the D call from TCRdb, TRBD2, cannot be confirmed without DNA. The germline V gene encodes CDR1 SGHTA and CDR2 FQGNSA. CDR3 size: 17 residues. This CDR3 reads CASSVSPGLSGANVLTF.

The rearrangement joins TRBV19 to TRBJ2-3; TCRdb selects TRBD2, and the lack of DNA leaves this call unchecked. The CDR3 totals 15 residues. The germline CDR1 and CDR2 sequences are LNHDA and SQIVND (reference sequence). The CDR3 is CASSRASEALDTQYF.